The 15 T cell receptor beta chains in this list originate from one sample, sequenced in a study of CD8 T cells in Susac syndrome (dated by TCRdb to the late 2010s). Libraries were made using the immunoSEQ multiplex PCR assay. RNA was extracted using the RNeasy kit, and about 0.45 to 1 microgram was reverse transcribed with random hexamers. The raw public reads went through TCRdb reprocessing: fastp at Q25, MiXCR clone calling, in-frame beta chains kept. Rows matching on CDR3 protein sequence are summarized as one entry with the most common DNA and genes. Across this sample there are about 180,000 distinct CDR3 sequences, with approximately 95% seen only once. The ten largest clones take up around 0.12% of the sample. Sequences were obtained from CD4+ T cells from PBMCs. These receptors were obtained from a human donor with Susac syndrome.

The chain links TRBV29-1 to TRBJ1-1; possible D gene TRBD1, 5 bases. The CDR3 is 12 residues long. The V end was cut by 7 bases, the J end by 1 base, with 10 bases between. Germline lookup yields CDR1 SQVTM and CDR2 ANQGSEA. The CDR3 DNA is TGCAGCGCCGGACAAAGGAACACTGAAGCTTTCTTT. It yields the protein CSAGQRNTEAFF. The full variable domain, rest sourced from reference TRBV29-1 and TRBJ1-1, is SAVISQKPSRDICQRGTSLTIQCQVDSQVTMMFWYRQQPGQSLTLIATANQGSEATYESGFVIDKFPISRPNLTFSTLTVSNMSPEDSSIYLCSAGQRNTEAFFGQGTRLTVV.

This chain links TRBV28 with TRBJ1-2; maybe TRBD1 (6 bases). The CDR3 loop spans 15 amino acids. Germline V CDR1 and CDR2: MDHEN, SYDVKM. V lost 7 bases and J 3 bases, leaving 18 bases between the germline ends. CDR3 sequence reads: CASTTRRQADYGYTF. For the CDR3, the DNA is TGTGCCAGCACCACCAGACGACAGGCGGACTATGGCTACACCTTC.

The V call is TRBV20-1, the J call TRBJ1-2; D is uncertain. The V and J ends lost 3 bases and 2 bases respectively, with 4 bases between them. Per germline, CDR1 DFQATT and CDR2 SNEGSKA (reference sequence). This CDR3 spans 11 amino acids. CDR3 nucleotide sequence: TGCAGTGCTAGCCGGAACTATGGCTACACCTTC. It encodes CSASRNYGYTF.

V and J are TRBV2 and TRBJ1-2, with TRBD1 matching 9 bases. The J segment lost 8 bases and the V segment lost 4 bases, leaving 8 bases of the junction unmatched. CDR1 and CDR2 (germline): SNHLY, FYNNEI. The CDR3 is made up of 14 amino acids. CDR3 coding DNA: TGTGCCAGCAGTGTCGCGGACAGGGGAGGAGGCTACACCTTC. Translation: CASSVADRGGGYTF.

The chain carries TRBV15 and TRBJ2-7, with a weak D call TRBD2 (5 bases). This CDR3 contains 15 residues. V was trimmed by 3 bases and J by 0 bases, leaving 12 bases between them. CDR1 is LNHNV, CDR2 YYDKDF, per germline (reference sequence). The DNA of the CDR3 is TGTGCCACCAGCAGGGACGACGCGGGCTCCTACGAGCAGTACTTC. This gives the protein CATSRDDAGSYEQYF.

V is TRBV12-3 or TRBV12-4 and J is TRBJ2-2; 7 bases align to TRBD2. The CDR3 runs to 17 residues. Trimming took 4 bases from V and 4 from J; bases not matched to a gene: 12. CDR3 sequence (DNA): TGTGCCAGCAGTTCTCGGCTAGCGGCGGGTACCACCGGGGAGCTGTTTTTT. It encodes CASSSRLAAGTTGELFF.

The rearrangement uses TRBV9 and TRBJ1-1; a weak D match, TRBD1 (5 bases). V was pared by 0 bases and J by 1 base, with 7 bases between. This CDR3 has 14 residues. Germline V gives CDR1 SGDLS, CDR2 YYNGEE. The CDR3 region has the DNA TGTGCCAGCAGCGTAGGACAGTCGAACACTGAAGCTTTCTTT. This gives the protein CASSVGQSNTEAFF.

This chain links TRBV29-1 with TRBJ1-2; D is unresolved. The germline CDR1 and CDR2 sequences are SQVTM and ANQGSEA. There are 10 residues in the CDR3. The germline V and J ends were trimmed by 7 bases and 8 bases, with 11 bases remaining between them. The CDR3 spells CSGYRDGYTF. The CDR3 DNA reads as TGCAGCGGGTACAGAGACGGCTACACCTTC.

The chain employs TRBV27 and TRBJ2-2, with D perhaps given as TRBD1 or TRBD2 (5 bases each). Germline V gene lookup returns CDR1 MNHEY and CDR2 SMNVEV (reference sequence). V was clipped by 3 bases and J by 5 bases, with 13 bases between them. The CDR3 is 15 amino acids. The CDR3 spells CASSFSAGGTGELFF. The CDR3 DNA reads as TGTGCCAGCAGTTTCAGCGCTGGGGGTACCGGGGAGCTGTTTTTT.

J is TRBJ1-2 and V is TRBV3-1; D unresolved. This CDR3 is built from 17 residues. V was clipped by 0 bases and J by 8 bases, with 22 bases between them. The germline V gene encodes CDR1 LGHDT and CDR2 YNNKEL (reference sequence). Here the CDR3 reads CASSQDFRSSEIGGYTF. CDR3 in DNA: TGTGCCAGCAGCCAAGATTTTCGCAGCAGCGAGATTGGGGGCTACACCTTC.

V gene TRBV20-1 combines with J gene TRBJ2-1, with D unclear. The germline CDR1 and CDR2 sequences are DFQATT and SNEGSKA (reference sequence). The CDR3 length is 12 residues. Trimming took 1 base from V and 10 from J, leaving 11 bases between them. The CDR3, as DNA: TGCAGTGCTAGAGTAAGGACGGGCGAGCAGTTCTTC. It specifies CSARVRTGEQFF.

V is TRBV5-1 and J is TRBJ2-5; possibly TRBD1 or TRBD2 for D (6 bases each). Germline V gene lookup returns CDR1 SGHRS and CDR2 YFSETQ. Trimming left V 0 bases short and J 2 bases short, with 11 bases between. This CDR3 has 15 amino acids. The CDR3 nucleotides are TGCGCCAGCAGCTTGGGGGGGGCAGTACAAGAGACCCAGTACTTC. It is translated as CASSLGGAVQETQYF.

The chain is built from TRBV7-9 and TRBJ2-5; D gene uncertain. The germline V and J ends were trimmed by 1 base and 1 base, with 10 bases remaining between them. The germline V gene has CDR1 SEHNR and CDR2 FQNEAQ (reference sequence). The CDR3 runs to 15 residues. This CDR3 is CASSLVKTSQETQYF. CDR3 nucleotide sequence: TGTGCCAGCAGCTTAGTGAAGACTTCCCAAGAGACCCAGTACTTC.

V is TRBV5-1 and J is TRBJ2-7; weak D call: TRBD2 (6 bases). The CDR3 loop spans 14 amino acids. V was cut by 4 bases and J by 5 bases, with 16 bases left in between. CDR1 and CDR2 (germline): SGHRS, YFSETQ. The CDR3 DNA reads TGCGCCAGCAGCGTTGGAGGGACGGAGGACGAGCAGTACGTC. Translating it yields CASSVGGTEDEQYV.

The genes are TRBV28 and TRBJ2-6, with 8 bases aligning to TRBD2. The CDR3 sequence is 16 residues long. Germline V gene data show CDR1 as MDHEN and CDR2 as SYDVKM. J was trimmed by 0 bases and V by 8 bases; bases with no gene match: 6. The CDR3 loop is CASALAGHSGANVLTF. The DNA for the CDR3 is TGTGCCAGCGCTCTAGCGGGCCACTCTGGGGCCAACGTCCTGACTTTC.